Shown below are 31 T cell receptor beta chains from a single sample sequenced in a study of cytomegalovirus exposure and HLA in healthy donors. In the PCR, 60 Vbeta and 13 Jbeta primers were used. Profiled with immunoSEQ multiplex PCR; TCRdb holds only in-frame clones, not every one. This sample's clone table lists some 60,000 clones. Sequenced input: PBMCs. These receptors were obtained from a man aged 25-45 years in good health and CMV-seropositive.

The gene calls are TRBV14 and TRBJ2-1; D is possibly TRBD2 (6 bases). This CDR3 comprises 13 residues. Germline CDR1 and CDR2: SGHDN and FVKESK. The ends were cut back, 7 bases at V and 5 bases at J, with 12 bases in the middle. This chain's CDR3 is CASNTGVHNEQFF. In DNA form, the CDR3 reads TGTGCCAGCAATACGGGAGTCCACAATGAGCAGTTCTTC.

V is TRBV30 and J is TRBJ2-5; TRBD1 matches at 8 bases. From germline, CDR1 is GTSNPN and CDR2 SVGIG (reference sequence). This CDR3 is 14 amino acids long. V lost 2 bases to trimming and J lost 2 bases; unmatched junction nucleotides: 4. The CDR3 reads CAWSRRGLQETQYF. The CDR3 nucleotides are TGTGCCTGGAGTCGCAGGGGGCTTCAAGAGACCCAGTACTTC.

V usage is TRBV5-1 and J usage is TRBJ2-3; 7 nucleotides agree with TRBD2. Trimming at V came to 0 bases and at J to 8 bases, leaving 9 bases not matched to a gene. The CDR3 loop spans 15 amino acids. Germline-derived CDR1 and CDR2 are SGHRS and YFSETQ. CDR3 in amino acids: CASSLVLAGTGTQYF. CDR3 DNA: TGCGCCAGCAGCTTGGTCTTAGCGGGTACCGGTACGCAGTATTTT.

For the CDR3, the DNA is TGTGCCAGCAGCTTAGAATATGTCGATCGGGCCAAAAACATTCAGTACTTC. Protein product: CASSLEYVDRAKNIQYF. The V gene is TRBV7-2, the J gene TRBJ2-4; D ambiguous. V was clipped by 1 base and J by 1 base, with 14 bases between them. CDR1 SGHTA and CDR2 FQGNSA come from the germline V gene. This CDR3 spans 17 amino acids.

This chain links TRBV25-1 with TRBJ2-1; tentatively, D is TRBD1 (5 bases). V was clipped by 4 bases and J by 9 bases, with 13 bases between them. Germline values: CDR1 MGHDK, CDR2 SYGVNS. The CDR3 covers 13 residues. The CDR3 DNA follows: TGTGCCAGCAGTGCAGGGTCGTACGGTGAGCAGTTCTTC. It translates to CASSAGSYGEQFF.

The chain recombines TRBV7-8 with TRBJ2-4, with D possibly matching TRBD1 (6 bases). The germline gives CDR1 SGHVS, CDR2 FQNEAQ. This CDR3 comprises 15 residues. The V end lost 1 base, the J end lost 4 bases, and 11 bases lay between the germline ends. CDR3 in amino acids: CASSLERQGKNIQYF. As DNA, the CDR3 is TGTGCCAGCAGCTTAGAACGGCAGGGGAAAAACATTCAGTACTTC.

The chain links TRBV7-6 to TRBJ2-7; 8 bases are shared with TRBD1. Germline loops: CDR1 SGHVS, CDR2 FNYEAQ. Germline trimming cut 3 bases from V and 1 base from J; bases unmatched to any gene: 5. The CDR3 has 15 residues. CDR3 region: CASSLLTGASYEQYF. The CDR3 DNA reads TGTGCCAGCAGCTTGCTGACAGGGGCTTCCTACGAGCAGTACTTC. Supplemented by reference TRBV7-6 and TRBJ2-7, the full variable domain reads GAGVSQSPRYKVTKRGQDVALRCDPISGHVSLYWYRQALGQGPEFLTYFNYEAQQDKSGLPNDRFSAERPEGSISTLTIQRTEQRDSAMYRCASSLLTGASYEQYFGPGTRLTVT.

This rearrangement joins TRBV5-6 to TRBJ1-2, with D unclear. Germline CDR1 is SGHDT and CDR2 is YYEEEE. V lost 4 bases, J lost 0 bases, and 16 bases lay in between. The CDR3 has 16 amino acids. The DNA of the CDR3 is TGTGCCAGCAGCCCGGAGGACCAGAAAGCTAACTATGGCTACACCTTC. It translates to CASSPEDQKANYGYTF.

The CDR3 DNA reads as TGCAGCGTTGAGAGCGGTAGCACAGATACGCAGTATTTT. This codes for CSVESGSTDTQYF. The chain combines TRBV29-1 with TRBJ2-3; TRBD2 might be the D (5 bases). Germline V gene sequence: CDR1 SQVTM, CDR2 ANQGSEA. This CDR3 has 13 amino acids. V was cut by 3 bases and J by 0 bases, with 7 bases left in between.

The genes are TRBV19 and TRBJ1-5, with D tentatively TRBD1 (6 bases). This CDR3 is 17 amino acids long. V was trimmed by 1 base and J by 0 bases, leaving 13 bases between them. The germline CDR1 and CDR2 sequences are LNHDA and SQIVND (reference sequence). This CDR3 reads CASSIGGGGGSNQPQHF. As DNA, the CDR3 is TGTGCCAGTAGTATAGGGGGAGGGGGGGGTAGCAATCAGCCCCAGCATTTT.

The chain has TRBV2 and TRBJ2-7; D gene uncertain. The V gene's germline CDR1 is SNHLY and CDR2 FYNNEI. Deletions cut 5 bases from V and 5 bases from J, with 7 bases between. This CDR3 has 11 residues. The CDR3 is CASSRFDEQYF. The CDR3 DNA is TGTGCCAGCAGTCGTTTCGACGAGCAGTACTTC.

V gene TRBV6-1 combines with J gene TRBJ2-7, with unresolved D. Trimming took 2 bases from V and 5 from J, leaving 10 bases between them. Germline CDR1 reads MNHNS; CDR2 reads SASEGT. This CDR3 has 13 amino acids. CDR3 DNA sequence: TGTGCCAGCAGTGAACCCGAGGCCGACGAGCAGTACTTC. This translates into CASSEPEADEQYF.

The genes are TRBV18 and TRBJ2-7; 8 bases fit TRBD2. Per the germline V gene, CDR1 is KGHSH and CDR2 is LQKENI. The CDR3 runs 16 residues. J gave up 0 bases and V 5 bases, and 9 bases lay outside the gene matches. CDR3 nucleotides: TGTGCCAGCTCATCCCCGGGCGGGAGGAGCTCCTACGAGCAGTACTTC. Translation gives CASSSPGGRSSYEQYF.

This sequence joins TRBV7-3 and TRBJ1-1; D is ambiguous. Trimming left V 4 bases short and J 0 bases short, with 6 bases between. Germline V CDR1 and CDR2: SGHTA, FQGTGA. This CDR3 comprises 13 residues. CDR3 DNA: TGTGCCAGCAGCTCTACAGTGAACACTGAAGCTTTCTTT. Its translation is CASSSTVNTEAFF.

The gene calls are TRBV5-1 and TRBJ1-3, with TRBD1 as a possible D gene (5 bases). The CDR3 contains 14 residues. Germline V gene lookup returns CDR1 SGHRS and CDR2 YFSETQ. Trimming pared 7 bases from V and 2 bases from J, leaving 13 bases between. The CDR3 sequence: CASGPGVPGNTIYF. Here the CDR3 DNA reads TGCGCCAGCGGCCCGGGGGTCCCTGGAAACACCATATATTTT.

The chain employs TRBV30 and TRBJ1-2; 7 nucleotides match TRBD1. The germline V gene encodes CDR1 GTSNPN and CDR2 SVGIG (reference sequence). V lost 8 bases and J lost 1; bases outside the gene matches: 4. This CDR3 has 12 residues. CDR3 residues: CAGGQINYGYTF. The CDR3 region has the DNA TGTGCCGGGGGACAGATTAACTATGGCTACACCTTC.

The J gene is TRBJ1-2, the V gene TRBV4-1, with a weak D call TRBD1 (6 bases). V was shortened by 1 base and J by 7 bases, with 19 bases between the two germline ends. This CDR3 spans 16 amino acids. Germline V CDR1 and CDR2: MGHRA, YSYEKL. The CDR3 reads CASSQVPGQEKGGYTF. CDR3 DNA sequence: TGCGCCAGCAGCCAAGTGCCGGGACAAGAAAAAGGTGGCTACACCTTC.

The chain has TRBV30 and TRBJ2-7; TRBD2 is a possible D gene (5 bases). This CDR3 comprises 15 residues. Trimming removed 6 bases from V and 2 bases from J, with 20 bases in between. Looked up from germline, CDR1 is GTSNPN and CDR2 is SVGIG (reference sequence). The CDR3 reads CACHQTVRTPYEQYF. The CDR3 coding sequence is TGTGCCTGCCACCAGACCGTCAGGACTCCCTACGAGCAGTACTTC.

In DNA, the CDR3 is TGTGCCAGCAGCTTGACCTATCTAGGCGGCAATCAGCCCCAGCATTTT. Translated: CASSLTYLGGNQPQHF. The rearrangement joins TRBV5-8 to TRBJ1-5, with D unresolved. V was trimmed by 1 base and J by 2 bases, leaving 13 bases between them. CDR1 and CDR2 (germline): SGHTS, YDEGEE. The CDR3 covers 16 residues.

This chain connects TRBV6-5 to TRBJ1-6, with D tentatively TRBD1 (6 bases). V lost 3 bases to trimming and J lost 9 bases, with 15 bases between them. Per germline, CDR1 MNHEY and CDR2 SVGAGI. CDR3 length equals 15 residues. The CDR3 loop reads CASSYSDRIGSPLHF. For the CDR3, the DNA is TGTGCCAGCAGTTATTCAGACAGGATAGGTTCACCCCTCCACTTT.

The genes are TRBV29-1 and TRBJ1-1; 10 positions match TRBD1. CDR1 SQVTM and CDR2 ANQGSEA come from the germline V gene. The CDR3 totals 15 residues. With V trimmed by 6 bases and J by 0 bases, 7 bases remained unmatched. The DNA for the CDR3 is TGCAGCGTAGACGGGACAGGGGCAATGAACACTGAAGCTTTCTTT. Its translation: CSVDGTGAMNTEAFF.

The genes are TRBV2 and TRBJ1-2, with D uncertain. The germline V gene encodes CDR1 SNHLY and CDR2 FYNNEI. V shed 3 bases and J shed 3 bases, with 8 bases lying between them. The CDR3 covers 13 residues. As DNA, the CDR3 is TGTGCCAGCAGTGACTGGTCGGACTATGGCTACACCTTC. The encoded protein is CASSDWSDYGYTF.

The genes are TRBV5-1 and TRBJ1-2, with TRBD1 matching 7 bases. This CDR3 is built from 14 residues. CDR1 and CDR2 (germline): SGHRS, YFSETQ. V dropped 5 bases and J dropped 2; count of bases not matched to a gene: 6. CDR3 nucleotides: TGCGCCAGCAGACTCGGGACAGCCAACTATGGCTACACCTTC. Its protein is CASRLGTANYGYTF.

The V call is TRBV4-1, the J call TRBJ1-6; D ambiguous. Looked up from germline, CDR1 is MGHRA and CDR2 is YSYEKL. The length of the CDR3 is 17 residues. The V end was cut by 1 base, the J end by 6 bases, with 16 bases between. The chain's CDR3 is CASSQASLEEGNSPLHF. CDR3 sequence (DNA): TGCGCCAGCAGCCAAGCCTCTTTAGAGGAGGGTAATTCACCCCTCCACTTT.

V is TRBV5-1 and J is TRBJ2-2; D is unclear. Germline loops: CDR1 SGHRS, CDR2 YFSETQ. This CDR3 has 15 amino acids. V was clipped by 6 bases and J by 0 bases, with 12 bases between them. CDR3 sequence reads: CASTHDTPNTGELFF. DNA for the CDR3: TGCGCCAGCACACACGACACCCCGAACACCGGGGAGCTGTTTTTT.

The chain's CDR3 is CAWSSGLKGNTQYF. CDR3 nucleotides: TGTGCCTGGAGTTCCGGGCTAAAGGGGAATACGCAGTATTTT. V gene TRBV30 combines with J gene TRBJ2-3, with a weak D call TRBD1 (5 bases). The CDR3 extends over 14 amino acids. CDR1 and CDR2 (germline): GTSNPN, SVGIG (reference sequence). Trimming cost V 2 bases and J 7 bases, with 16 bases left between them.

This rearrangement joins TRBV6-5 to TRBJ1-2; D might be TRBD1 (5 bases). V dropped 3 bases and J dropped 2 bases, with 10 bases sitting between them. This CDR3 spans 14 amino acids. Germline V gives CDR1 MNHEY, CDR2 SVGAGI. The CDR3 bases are TGTGCCAGCAGTTATATGGCAGGGAACTATGGCTACACCTTC. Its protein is CASSYMAGNYGYTF.

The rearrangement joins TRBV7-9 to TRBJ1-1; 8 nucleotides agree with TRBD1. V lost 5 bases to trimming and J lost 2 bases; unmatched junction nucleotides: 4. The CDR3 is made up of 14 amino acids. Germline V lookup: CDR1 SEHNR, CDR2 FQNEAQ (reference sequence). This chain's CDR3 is CASSVGQGNTEAFF. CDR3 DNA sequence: TGTGCCAGCAGCGTCGGACAGGGAAACACTGAAGCTTTCTTT.

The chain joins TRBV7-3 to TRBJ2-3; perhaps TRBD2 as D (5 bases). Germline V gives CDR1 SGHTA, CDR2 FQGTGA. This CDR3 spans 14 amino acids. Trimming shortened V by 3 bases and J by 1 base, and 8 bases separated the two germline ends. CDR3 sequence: CASSFTGGTDTQYF. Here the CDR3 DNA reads TGTGCCAGCAGCTTTACCGGGGGCACAGATACGCAGTATTTT.

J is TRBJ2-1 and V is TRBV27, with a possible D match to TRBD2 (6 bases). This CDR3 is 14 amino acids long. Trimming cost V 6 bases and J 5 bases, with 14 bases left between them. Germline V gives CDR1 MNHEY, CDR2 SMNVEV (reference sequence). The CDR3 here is CASSASGLDNEQFF. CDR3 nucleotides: TGTGCCAGCAGCGCCTCGGGACTTGACAATGAGCAGTTCTTC.

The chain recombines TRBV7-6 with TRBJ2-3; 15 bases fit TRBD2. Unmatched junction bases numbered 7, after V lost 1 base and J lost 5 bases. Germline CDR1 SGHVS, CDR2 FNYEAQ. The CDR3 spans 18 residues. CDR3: CASSLEFGTSGGLDTQYF. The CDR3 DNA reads TGTGCCAGCAGCTTAGAGTTCGGGACTAGCGGGGGGCTAGATACGCAGTATTTT.